Below, 28 T cell receptor beta chains from the same sample are listed, as sequenced in a study of CD8 T cells in Susac syndrome (dated by TCRdb to about 2019). Libraries came from the immunoSEQ multiplex PCR assay. RNA was extracted using the RNeasy kit, and roughly 0.45 to 1 microgram was reverse transcribed with random hexamers. The raw public data were reprocessed by TCRdb itself: fastp quality trimming at Q25, MiXCR clonotype calling, in-frame beta chains only. One record per CDR3 amino acid sequence lists the most common genes and DNA. Recorded for this sample are some 90,000 distinct CDR3 sequences; around 93% of them occurred a single time. Of the sample, 0.3% to 0.4% falls within the top ten clones. Sequencing was carried out using CD8+ T cells from PBMCs. These receptors all come from a human donor in good health.

This clonotype came up once. This sequence joins TRBV7-8 and TRBJ2-1; D might be TRBD1 (5 bases). Trimming took off 5 bases at V and 1 base at J, with 12 bases between the two ends. Germline CDR1 SGHVS, CDR2 FQNEAQ. The CDR3 spans 15 residues. The CDR3 reads CASSLGLTSYNEQFF. The DNA for the CDR3 is TGTGCCAGCAGCCTGGGGCTTACATCCTACAATGAGCAGTTCTTC.

The chain is built from TRBV28 and TRBJ2-5; D may match TRBD1 or TRBD2 (5 bases each). The germline gives CDR1 MDHEN, CDR2 SYDVKM. The length of the CDR3 is 13 residues. V lost 8 bases to trimming and J lost 5 bases, with 15 bases between them. The chain's CDR3 is CASGTGHRETQYF. The CDR3 nucleotides are TGTGCCAGCGGCACGGGGCACAGGGAGACCCAGTACTTC. The full variable domain, in which reference TRBV28 and TRBJ2-5 provide the parts outside the CDR3, is DVKVTQSSRYLVKRTGEKVFLECVQDMDHENMFWYRQDPGLGLRLIYFSYDVKMKEKGDIPEGYSVSREKKERFSLILESASTNQTSMYLCASGTGHRETQYFGPGTRLLVL.

The chain has TRBV5-6 and TRBJ2-2; D not certain. The CDR3 has 11 amino acids. In germline, CDR1 is SGHDT, CDR2 YYEEEE. V shed 1 base and J shed 8 bases, with 3 bases lying between them. The CDR3 region is CASSLLGELFF. In DNA form, the CDR3 reads TGTGCCAGCAGCTTGTTAGGGGAGCTGTTTTTT. Variable domain in full (rest from reference TRBV5-6 and TRBJ2-2): DAGVTQSPTHLIKTRGQQVTLRCSPKSGHDTVSWYQQALGQGPQFIFQYYEEEERQRGNFPDRFSGHQFPNYSSELNVNALLLGDSALYLCASSLLGELFFGEGSRLTVL.

This rearrangement joins TRBV4-1 to TRBJ2-2, with TRBD1 as a possible D gene (6 bases). Per the germline V gene, CDR1 is MGHRA and CDR2 is YSYEKL. This CDR3 region has 15 residues. Trimming stripped 5 bases from V and 5 bases from J, with 15 bases between. The CDR3 DNA is TGCGCCAGCAGCTCCGGACAGAGGGAAACCGGGGAGCTGTTTTTT. This encodes CASSSGQRETGELFF.

V usage is TRBV14 and J usage is TRBJ2-1, with 11 bases lining up with TRBD1. Germline CDR1 and CDR2: SGHDN and FVKESK. The CDR3 covers 15 residues. J gave up 8 bases and V 1 base, and 4 bases lay outside the gene matches. The CDR3 DNA is TGTGCCAGCAGCCAAGGGGGACAGGGGGTTCATGAGCAGTTCTTC. It specifies CASSQGGQGVHEQFF.

The V and J genes are TRBV29-1 and TRBJ2-7, with 14 positions matching TRBD2. The CDR3 covers 14 residues. CDR1 and CDR2 from the germline V gene are SQVTM and ANQGSEA. The junction had 1 base not matched to a gene; V was cut back by 6 bases and J by 0 bases. The CDR3 DNA reads as TGCAGCGTCGGGACTAGCGGGAGCTCCTACGAGCAGTACTTC. Amino acids: CSVGTSGSSYEQYF.

This chain connects TRBV7-8 to TRBJ2-2, with 10 bases that match TRBD2. Germline V gives CDR1 SGHVS, CDR2 FQNEAQ. The CDR3 spans 18 residues. J gave up 1 base and V 1 base, and 6 bases lay outside the gene matches. This chain's CDR3 is CASSLGASGGLNTGELFF. CDR3 DNA sequence: TGTGCCAGCAGCTTAGGGGCTAGCGGGGGCTTGAACACCGGGGAGCTGTTTTTT.

The gene calls are TRBV27 and TRBJ1-1; a possible D gene is TRBD1 (6 bases). The CDR3 totals 12 residues. The ends were cut back, 4 bases at V and 6 bases at J, with 9 bases in the middle. Germline loops: CDR1 MNHEY, CDR2 SMNVEV (reference sequence). The CDR3 DNA sequence: TGTGCCAGCAGTTCACAGGGATCTGAAGCTTTCTTT. As protein: CASSSQGSEAFF.

The rearrangement joins TRBV2 to TRBJ2-2, with D uncertain. Deletions cut 0 bases from V and 0 bases from J, with 11 bases between. The CDR3 runs 17 residues. CDR1 and CDR2 from the germline V gene are SNHLY and FYNNEI. CDR3 sequence: CASSEAHETPNTGELFF. Written as DNA, the CDR3 is TGTGCCAGCAGTGAAGCGCATGAGACACCGAACACCGGGGAGCTGTTTTTT.

This clonotype was seen a single time. The gene calls are TRBV3-1 and TRBJ2-5, with 8 positions matching TRBD1. Germline V gene data show CDR1 as LGHDT and CDR2 as YNNKEL (reference sequence). The junction had 7 bases not matched to a gene; V was cut back by 2 bases and J by 5 bases. CDR3 length equals 15 residues. CDR3 in amino acids: CASSQTPGGFETQYF. The CDR3 nucleotides are TGTGCCAGCAGCCAAACGCCAGGGGGCTTCGAGACCCAGTACTTC.

The rearrangement uses TRBV6-5 and TRBJ2-6; 7 bases agree with TRBD1. The CDR3 contains 17 residues. Unmatched junction bases numbered 8, after V lost 3 bases and J lost 3 bases. Germline CDR1 MNHEY, CDR2 SVGAGI. The CDR3 sequence: CASSYPLRGLGANVLTF. The CDR3 DNA is TGTGCCAGCAGTTATCCTCTGAGGGGGCTTGGGGCCAACGTCCTGACTTTC.

J is TRBJ1-1 and V is TRBV29-1, with D tentatively TRBD1 (5 bases). The V gene lost 4 bases and the J gene lost 5 bases, with 14 bases spanning the gap. CDR3 size: 13 residues. Germline V gene sequence: CDR1 SQVTM, CDR2 ANQGSEA. The CDR3 bases are TGCAGCGTTGTCCGGGGAAGGGGTACTGAAGCTTTCTTT. Translation: CSVVRGRGTEAFF.

The genes are TRBV23-1 and TRBJ1-2, with 8 bases lining up with TRBD1. TRBV23-1 is sorted into the ORF group, with uncertain function. With V trimmed by 10 bases and J by 6 bases, 13 bases remained unmatched. This CDR3 has 14 amino acids. CDR3 sequence reads: CANEPQGARDGYTF. The CDR3 DNA is TGCGCCAACGAGCCCCAGGGGGCGCGGGATGGCTACACCTTC.

The rearrangement links TRBV10-3 to TRBJ1-1; 8 bases are a match to TRBD1. V shed 6 bases, J shed 1 base, and the junction held 4 bases outside the gene matches. Germline V gene data show CDR1 as ENHRY and CDR2 as SYGVKD. The CDR3 is 14 amino acids. CDR3 coding DNA: TGTGCCATCAGGATCGGACAGGGGAACACTGAAGCTTTCTTT. This translates into CAIRIGQGNTEAFF.

This rearrangement joins TRBV7-3 to TRBJ2-3, with D unclear. V was pared by 5 bases and J by 6 bases, with 12 bases between. The germline V gene has CDR1 SGHTA and CDR2 FQGTGA. The CDR3 extends over 13 amino acids. CDR3 DNA: TGTGCCAGCAGCCGCAATGGCGTGGATACGCAGTATTTT. Translated: CASSRNGVDTQYF.

The chain combines TRBV20-1 with TRBJ2-4; 8 bases are shared with TRBD2. The CDR3 extends over 17 amino acids. Germline-derived CDR1 and CDR2 are DFQATT and SNEGSKA (reference sequence). V was pared by 0 bases and J by 0 bases, with 7 bases of the junction left unmatched. CDR3 sequence: CSARELGGGSAKNIQYF. The CDR3 bases are TGCAGTGCTAGAGAGCTCGGGGGGGGGTCAGCCAAAAACATTCAGTACTTC.

This chain uses TRBV5-4 with TRBJ2-2; 7 positions match TRBD2. This CDR3 has 14 residues. The germline CDR1 and CDR2 sequences are SGHNT and YYREEE (reference sequence). Unmatched junction bases numbered 12, after V lost 9 bases and J lost 7 bases. CDR3 region: CATGTTAGGGELFF. The CDR3 DNA follows: TGTGCCACCGGGACTACCGCTGGGGGCGGGGAGCTGTTTTTT. Filled out from reference TRBV5-4 and TRBJ2-2, the complete variable domain reads ETGVTQSPTHLIKTRGQQVTLRCSSQSGHNTVSWYQQALGQGPQFIFQYYREEENGRGNFPPRFSGLQFPNYSSELNVNALELDDSALYLCATGTTAGGGELFFGEGSRLTVL.

V gene TRBV20-1 combines with J gene TRBJ1-1; D is unresolved. Looked up from germline, CDR1 is DFQATT and CDR2 is SNEGSKA (reference sequence). The CDR3 sequence is 12 residues long. V lost 7 bases and J lost 1, with 10 bases in between. This CDR3 is CSVGIPNTEAFF. The CDR3, as DNA: TGCAGTGTCGGGATACCGAACACTGAAGCTTTCTTT.

V usage is TRBV5-6 and J usage is TRBJ2-5, with D perhaps matching TRBD1 (6 bases). From germline, CDR1 is SGHDT and CDR2 YYEEEE. CDR3 size: 14 residues. The V end was cut by 0 bases, the J end by 4 bases, with 10 bases between. The CDR3 region is CASSLGQGPETQYF. The CDR3 DNA reads as TGTGCCAGCAGCTTGGGGCAGGGGCCAGAGACCCAGTACTTC. The full variable domain, its missing parts supplied by reference TRBV5-6 and TRBJ2-5, is DAGVTQSPTHLIKTRGQQVTLRCSPKSGHDTVSWYQQALGQGPQFIFQYYEEEERQRGNFPDRFSGHQFPNYSSELNVNALLLGDSALYLCASSLGQGPETQYFGPGTRLLVL.

The CDR3 nucleotides read TGTGCCAGCAGAGCGGTGCAGGGGCGTTTTAATGAGCAGTTCTTC. It translates to CASRAVQGRFNEQFF. This rearrangement joins TRBV5-6 to TRBJ2-1; D may be TRBD1 (6 bases). The V gene lost 5 bases and the J gene lost 7 bases, with 19 bases spanning the gap. Per germline, CDR1 SGHDT and CDR2 YYEEEE. This CDR3 is built from 15 residues. Full variable domain (rest looked up from reference TRBV5-6 and TRBJ2-1): DAGVTQSPTHLIKTRGQQVTLRCSPKSGHDTVSWYQQALGQGPQFIFQYYEEEERQRGNFPDRFSGHQFPNYSSELNVNALLLGDSALYLCASRAVQGRFNEQFFGPGTRLTVL.

The chain is built from TRBV20-1 and TRBJ2-3; 7 nucleotides match TRBD2. There are 16 residues in the CDR3. Trimming took 6 bases from V and 5 from J; bases not matched to a gene: 17. Germline V CDR1 and CDR2: DFQATT, SNEGSKA (reference sequence). The CDR3 DNA reads as TGCAGTGCGAGACTGGGGGAGCGGGGATTGCGAGATACGCAGTATTTT. This translates into CSARLGERGLRDTQYF.

The chain links TRBV20-1 to TRBJ2-7, with TRBD2 matching over 8 bases. The CDR3 totals 13 residues. Germline CDR1 and CDR2: DFQATT and SNEGSKA (reference sequence). Trimming removed 6 bases from V and 0 bases from J; junction bases left unmatched: 4. The CDR3 loop is CSATSGGSYEQYF. As DNA, the CDR3 is TGCAGTGCCACAAGCGGGGGCTCCTACGAGCAGTACTTC.

The rearrangement joins TRBV7-9 to TRBJ2-3; TRBD2 aligns across 8 bases. The CDR3 runs 15 residues. V was pared by 10 bases and J by 1 base, with 10 bases of the junction left unmatched. Germline CDR1 is SEHNR and CDR2 is FQNEAQ (reference sequence). The CDR3 reads CATGRSGGRTDTQYF. The DNA of the CDR3 is TGTGCCACAGGTCGGAGCGGGGGCCGCACAGATACGCAGTATTTT.

This chain joins TRBV7-8 and TRBJ1-1; 9 bases align to TRBD1. J was trimmed by 5 bases and V by 5 bases; bases with no gene match: 3. The length of the CDR3 is 13 residues. Germline V gene data show CDR1 as SGHVS and CDR2 as FQNEAQ. CDR3: CASSTGGLTEAFF. CDR3 nucleotide sequence: TGTGCCAGCAGCACAGGGGGCCTGACTGAAGCTTTCTTT.

In its sample, this clonotype was seen a few times. The rearrangement joins TRBV13 to TRBJ1-1, with D unresolved. Germline loops: CDR1 PRHDT, CDR2 FYEKMQ (reference sequence). The length of the CDR3 is 15 residues. V was shortened by 5 bases and J by 6 bases, with 19 bases between the two germline ends. The CDR3 reads CASSITGEGSAEAFF. The CDR3 DNA reads as TGTGCCAGCAGCATAACGGGAGAGGGTTCGGCTGAAGCTTTCTTT.

The rearrangement links TRBV9 to TRBJ2-1, with no clear D. The CDR3 spans 14 residues. The germline CDR1 and CDR2 sequences are SGDLS and YYNGEE. Trimming cost V 2 bases and J 3 bases, with 9 bases left between them. This CDR3 reads CASSVLEIYNEQFF. The CDR3 DNA sequence: TGTGCCAGCAGCGTGTTAGAGATCTACAATGAGCAGTTCTTC. The full variable domain, in which reference TRBV9 and TRBJ2-1 provide the parts outside the CDR3, is DSGVTQTPKHLITATGQRVTLRCSPRSGDLSVYWYQQSLDQGLQFLIQYYNGEERAKGNILERFSAQQFPDLHSELNLSSLELGDSALYFCASSVLEIYNEQFFGPGTRLTVL.

V is TRBV6-5 and J is TRBJ1-2; unclear D gene. CDR3 length equals 11 residues. V was trimmed by 2 bases and J by 5 bases, leaving 3 bases between them. Germline V gene sequence: CDR1 MNHEY, CDR2 SVGAGI. The CDR3 DNA is TGTGCCAGCAGTTACGGTTATGGCTACACCTTC. Translated: CASSYGYGYTF.

The CDR3 DNA reads TGTGCCAGCAGTATCGGAGTAGGCAACACTGAAGCTTTCTTT. This gives the protein CASSIGVGNTEAFF. The chain combines TRBV12-3 or TRBV12-4 with TRBJ1-1; D is ambiguous. The CDR3 runs 14 residues. The V end was cut by 5 bases, the J end by 2 bases, with 12 bases between.